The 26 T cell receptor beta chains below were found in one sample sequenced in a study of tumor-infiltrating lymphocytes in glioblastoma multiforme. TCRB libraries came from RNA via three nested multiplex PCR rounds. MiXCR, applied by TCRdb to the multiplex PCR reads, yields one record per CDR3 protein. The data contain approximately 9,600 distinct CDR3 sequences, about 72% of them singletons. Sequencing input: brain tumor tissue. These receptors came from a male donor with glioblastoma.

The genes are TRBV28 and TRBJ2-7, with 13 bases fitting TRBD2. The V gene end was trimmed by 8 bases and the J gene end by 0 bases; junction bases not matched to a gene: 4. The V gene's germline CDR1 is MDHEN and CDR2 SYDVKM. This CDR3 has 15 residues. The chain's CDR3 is CASGGLAGHSYEQYF. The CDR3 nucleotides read TGTGCCAGCGGGGGACTAGCGGGACACTCCTACGAGCAGTACTTC.

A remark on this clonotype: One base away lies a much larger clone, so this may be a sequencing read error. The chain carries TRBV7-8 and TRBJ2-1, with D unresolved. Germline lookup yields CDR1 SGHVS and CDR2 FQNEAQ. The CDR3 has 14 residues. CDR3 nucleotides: TGTGTCAGCTCACTCCAGAGCTCCTACAATGAGCAGTTCTTC. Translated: CVSSLQSSYNEQFF.

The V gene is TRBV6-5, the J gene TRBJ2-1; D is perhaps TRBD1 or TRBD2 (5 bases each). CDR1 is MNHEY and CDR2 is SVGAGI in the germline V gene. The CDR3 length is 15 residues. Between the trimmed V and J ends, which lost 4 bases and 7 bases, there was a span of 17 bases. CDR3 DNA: TGTGCCAGCAGTTCGGGACCACCTTTCCGAAATGAGCAGTTCTTC. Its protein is CASSSGPPFRNEQFF.

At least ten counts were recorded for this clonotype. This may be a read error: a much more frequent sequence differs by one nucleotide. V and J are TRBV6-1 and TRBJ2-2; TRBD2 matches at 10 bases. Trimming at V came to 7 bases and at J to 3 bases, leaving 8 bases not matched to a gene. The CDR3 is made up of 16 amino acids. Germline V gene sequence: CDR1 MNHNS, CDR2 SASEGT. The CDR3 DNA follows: TGTGCCAGCACCGGACCAGCGGGAGGGTACACCGGGGAGCTGTTTTTT. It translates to CASTGPAGGYTGELFF.

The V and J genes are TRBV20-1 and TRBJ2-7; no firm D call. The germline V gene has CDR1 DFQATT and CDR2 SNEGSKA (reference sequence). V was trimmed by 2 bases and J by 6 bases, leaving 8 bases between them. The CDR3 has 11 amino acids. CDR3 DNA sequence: TGCAGTGCTAGAAATCTCGGCGAGCAGTACTTC. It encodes CSARNLGEQYF.

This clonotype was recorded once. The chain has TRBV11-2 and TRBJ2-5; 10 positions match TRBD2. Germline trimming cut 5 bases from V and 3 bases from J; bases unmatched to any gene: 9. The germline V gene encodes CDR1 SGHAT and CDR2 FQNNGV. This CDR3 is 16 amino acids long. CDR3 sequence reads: CASSQTSSGSKETQYF. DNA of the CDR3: TGTGCCAGCAGCCAGACCTCTAGCGGGAGTAAAGAGACCCAGTACTTC.

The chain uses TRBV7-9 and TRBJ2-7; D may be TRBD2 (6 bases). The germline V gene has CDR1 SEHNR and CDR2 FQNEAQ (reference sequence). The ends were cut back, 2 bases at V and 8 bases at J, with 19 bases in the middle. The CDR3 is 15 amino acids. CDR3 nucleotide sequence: TGTGCCAGCAGCTTATTAGCGGAAGTTGAATACAAGCAGTACTTC. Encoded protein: CASSLLAEVEYKQYF. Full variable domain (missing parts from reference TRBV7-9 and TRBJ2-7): DTGVSQNPRHKITKRGQNVTFRCDPISEHNRLYWYRQTLGQGPEFLTYFQNEAQLEKSRLLSDRFSAERPKGSFSTLEIQRTEQGDSAMYLCASSLLAEVEYKQYFGPGTRLTVT.

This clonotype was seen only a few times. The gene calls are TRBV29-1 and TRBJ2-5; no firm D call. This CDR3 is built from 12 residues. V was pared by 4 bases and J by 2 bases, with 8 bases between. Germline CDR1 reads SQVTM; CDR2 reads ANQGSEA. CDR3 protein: CSVGPIQETQYF. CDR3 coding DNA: TGCAGCGTTGGTCCGATACAAGAGACCCAGTACTTC.

CDR3: CASSLGQSSYNEQFF. In DNA, the CDR3 is TGTGCCAGCAGCTTGGGACAGAGCTCCTACAATGAGCAGTTCTTC. V usage is TRBV5-6 and J usage is TRBJ2-1, with D possibly matching TRBD1 (5 bases). The germline CDR1 and CDR2 sequences are SGHDT and YYEEEE. The CDR3 length is 15 residues. V lost 0 bases to trimming and J lost 0 bases, with 7 bases between them. Based on the CDR3 plus reference TRBV5-6 and TRBJ2-1, the full variable domain is DAGVTQSPTHLIKTRGQQVTLRCSPKSGHDTVSWYQQALGQGPQFIFQYYEEEERQRGNFPDRFSGHQFPNYSSELNVNALLLGDSALYLCASSLGQSSYNEQFFGPGTRLTVL.

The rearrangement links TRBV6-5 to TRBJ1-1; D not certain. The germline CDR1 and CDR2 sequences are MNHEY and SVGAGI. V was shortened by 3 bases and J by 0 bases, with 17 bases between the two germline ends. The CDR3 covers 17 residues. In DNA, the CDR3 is TGTGCCAGCAGTTATTCGATGGGCCAGACAATGAACACTGAAGCTTTCTTT. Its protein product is CASSYSMGQTMNTEAFF.

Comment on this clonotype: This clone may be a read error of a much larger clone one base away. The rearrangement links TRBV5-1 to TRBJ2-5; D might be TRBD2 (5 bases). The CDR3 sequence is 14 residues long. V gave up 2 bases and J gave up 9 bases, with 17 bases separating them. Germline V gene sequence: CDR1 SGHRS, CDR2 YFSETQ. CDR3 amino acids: CASSFNERLEAQYF. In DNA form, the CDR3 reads TGCGCCAGCAGCTTCAACGAGAGATTGGAGGCCCAGTACTTC.

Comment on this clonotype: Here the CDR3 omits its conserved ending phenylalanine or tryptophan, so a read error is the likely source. The CDR3 nucleotides are TGCAACTTTGAAATGGGACAGAGAAACACTGAAGCTTTCGTT. Translated, it gives CNFEMGQRNTEAFV. This chain connects TRBV29-1 to TRBJ1-1; TRBD1 matches at 7 bases. Germline V CDR1 and CDR2: SQVTM, ANQGSEA. The CDR3 is 14 residues long.

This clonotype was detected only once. CDR3: CASSESTGEDQPQHF. In DNA, the CDR3 is TGCGCCAGCAGTGAGTCAACAGGGGAAGATCAGCCCCAGCATTTT. The chain recombines TRBV10-2 with TRBJ1-5; 7 bases fit TRBD1. Germline V lookup: CDR1 WSHSY, CDR2 SAAADI. With 0 bases clipped from V and 5 bases from J, the junction kept 4 bases outside the gene matches. The CDR3 runs to 15 residues.

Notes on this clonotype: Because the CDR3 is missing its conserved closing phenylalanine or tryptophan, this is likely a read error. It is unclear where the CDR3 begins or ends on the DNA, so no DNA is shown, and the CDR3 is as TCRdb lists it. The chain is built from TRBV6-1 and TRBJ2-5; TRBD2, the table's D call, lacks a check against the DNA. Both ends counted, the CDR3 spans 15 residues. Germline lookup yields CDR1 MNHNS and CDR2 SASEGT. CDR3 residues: CASSPITGLAVSHYS.

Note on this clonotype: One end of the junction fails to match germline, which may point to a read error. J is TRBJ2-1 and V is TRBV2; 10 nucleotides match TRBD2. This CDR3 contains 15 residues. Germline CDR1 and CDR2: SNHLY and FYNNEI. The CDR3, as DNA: TGCGCCAGCAATGTCCCACTAGCGGGAAGCAATGAGCAGTTCTTC. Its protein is CASNVPLAGSNEQFF.

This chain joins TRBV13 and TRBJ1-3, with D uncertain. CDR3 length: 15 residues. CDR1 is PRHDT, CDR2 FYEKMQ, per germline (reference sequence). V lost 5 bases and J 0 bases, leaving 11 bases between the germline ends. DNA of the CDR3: TGTGCCAGCAGCAAGGACCGGTACTCTGGAAACACCATATATTTT. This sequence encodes CASSKDRYSGNTIYF.

The CDR3 DNA is TGTGCCAGCAGCTTAGGGACAGTCGGCTACGAGCAGTACTTC. Its protein product is CASSLGTVGYEQYF. This chain links TRBV11-2 with TRBJ2-7, with a possible D match to TRBD1 (6 bases). The CDR3 is made up of 14 amino acids. Trimming pared 1 base from V and 3 bases from J, leaving 10 bases between. Germline CDR1 is SGHAT and CDR2 is FQNNGV.

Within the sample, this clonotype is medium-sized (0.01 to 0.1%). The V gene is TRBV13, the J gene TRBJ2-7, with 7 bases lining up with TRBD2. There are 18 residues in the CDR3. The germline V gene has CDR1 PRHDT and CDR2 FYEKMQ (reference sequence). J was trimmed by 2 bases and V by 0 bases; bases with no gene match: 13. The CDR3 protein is CASSLGSSGSRATYEQYF. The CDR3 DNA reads TGTGCCAGCAGCTTAGGGTCTAGCGGATCTAGGGCCACCTACGAGCAGTACTTC.

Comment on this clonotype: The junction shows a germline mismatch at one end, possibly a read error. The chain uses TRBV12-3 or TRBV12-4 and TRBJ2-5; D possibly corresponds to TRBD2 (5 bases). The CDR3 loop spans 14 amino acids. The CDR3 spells CASSLSYAGETQCF. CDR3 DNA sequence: TGTGCCAGCAGTTTAAGTTATGCCGGGGAGACCCAGTGCTTC.

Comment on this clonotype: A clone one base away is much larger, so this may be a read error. CDR3 loop: CATSPPRVYEQYF. The DNA of the CDR3 is TGTGCCACCAGCCCCCCACGCGTCTACGAGCAGTACTTC. This chain uses TRBV7-9 with TRBJ2-7; D not resolved. The CDR3 extends over 13 amino acids. Germline V gene lookup returns CDR1 SEHNR and CDR2 FQNEAQ (reference sequence).

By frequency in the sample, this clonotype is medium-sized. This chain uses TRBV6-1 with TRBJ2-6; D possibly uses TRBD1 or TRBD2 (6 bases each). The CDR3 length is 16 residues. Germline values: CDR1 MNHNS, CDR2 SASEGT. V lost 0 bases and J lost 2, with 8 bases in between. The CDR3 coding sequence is TGTGCCAGCAGTGAAGCGGGGGGCCCTGGGGCCAACGTCCTGACTTTC. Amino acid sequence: CASSEAGGPGANVLTF.

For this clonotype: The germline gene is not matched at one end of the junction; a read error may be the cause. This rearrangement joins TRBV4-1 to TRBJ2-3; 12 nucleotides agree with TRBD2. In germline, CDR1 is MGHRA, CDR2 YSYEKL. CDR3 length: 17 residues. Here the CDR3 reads CASSPRSSGRGTDAQYF. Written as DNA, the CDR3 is TGCGCCAGCAGCCCCCGTTCTAGCGGGAGGGGCACAGATGCGCAGTATTTT.

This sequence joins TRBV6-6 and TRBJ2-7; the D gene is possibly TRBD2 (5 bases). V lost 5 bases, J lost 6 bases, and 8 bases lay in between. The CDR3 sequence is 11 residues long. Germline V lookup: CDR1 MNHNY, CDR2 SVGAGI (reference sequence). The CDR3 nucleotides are TGTGCCAGCAGTGGGAGTGGCGAGCAGTACTTC. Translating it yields CASSGSGEQYF.

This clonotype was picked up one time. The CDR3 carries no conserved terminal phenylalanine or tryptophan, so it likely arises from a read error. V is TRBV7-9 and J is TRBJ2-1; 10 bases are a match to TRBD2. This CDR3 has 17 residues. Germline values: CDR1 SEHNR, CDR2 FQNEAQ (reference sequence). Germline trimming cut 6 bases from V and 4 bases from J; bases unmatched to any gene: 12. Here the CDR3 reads CASRSTSGWTLYNEQFL. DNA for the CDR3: TGTGCCAGCAGGTCGACTAGCGGGTGGACACTTTACAATGAGCAGTTCCTC.

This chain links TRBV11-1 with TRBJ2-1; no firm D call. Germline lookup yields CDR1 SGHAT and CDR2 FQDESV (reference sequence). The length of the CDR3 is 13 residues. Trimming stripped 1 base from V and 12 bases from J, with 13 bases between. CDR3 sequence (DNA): TGTGCCAGCAGCTTAGGCCAATGGTTTGGGCAGTTCTTC. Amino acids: CASSLGQWFGQFF.

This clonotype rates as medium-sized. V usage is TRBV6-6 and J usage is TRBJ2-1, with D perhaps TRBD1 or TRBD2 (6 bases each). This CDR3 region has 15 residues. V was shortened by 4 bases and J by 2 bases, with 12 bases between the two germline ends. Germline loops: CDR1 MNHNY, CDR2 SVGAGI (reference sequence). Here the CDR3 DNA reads TGTGCCAGCAGTTTAAGGGGGGCAGCCTACAATGAGCAGTTCTTC. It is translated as CASSLRGAAYNEQFF.